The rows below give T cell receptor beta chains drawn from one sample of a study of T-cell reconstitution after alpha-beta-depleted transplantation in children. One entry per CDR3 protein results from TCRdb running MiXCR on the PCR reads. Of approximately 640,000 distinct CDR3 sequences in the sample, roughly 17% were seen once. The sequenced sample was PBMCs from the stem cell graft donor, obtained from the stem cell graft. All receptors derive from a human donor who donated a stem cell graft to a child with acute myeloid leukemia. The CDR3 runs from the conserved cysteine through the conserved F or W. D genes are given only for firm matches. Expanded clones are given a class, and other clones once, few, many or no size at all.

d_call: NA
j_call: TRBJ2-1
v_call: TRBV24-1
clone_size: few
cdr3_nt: TGTGCCACCAGTGATTGGCAGGACCTTTACAATGAGCAGTTCTTC
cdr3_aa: CATSDWQDLYNEQFF

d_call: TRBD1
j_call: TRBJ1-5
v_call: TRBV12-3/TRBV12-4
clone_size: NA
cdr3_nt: TGTGCCAGCGGGACAGGGAGTCAGCCCCAGCATTTT
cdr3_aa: CASGTGSQPQHF

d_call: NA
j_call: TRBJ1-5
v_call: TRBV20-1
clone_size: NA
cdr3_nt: TGCAGTGCTGTGGGGGGGGGGTTAAAGTTTGCTCAGCCCCAGCATTTT
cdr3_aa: CSAVGGGLKFAQPQHF

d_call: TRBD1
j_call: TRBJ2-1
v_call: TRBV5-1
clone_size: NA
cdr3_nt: TGCGCCAGCAGAGCCGGGACAGGGGGGTATCGGGCCTCCTACAATGAGCAGTTCTTC
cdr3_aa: CASRAGTGGYRASYNEQFF

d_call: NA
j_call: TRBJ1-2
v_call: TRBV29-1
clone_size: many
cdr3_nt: TGCAGCGTTGAGGTTAGAAGGGTGGCGGTCTATGGCTACACCTTC
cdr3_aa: CSVEVRRVAVYGYTF

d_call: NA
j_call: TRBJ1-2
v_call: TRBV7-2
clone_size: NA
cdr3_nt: TGTGCCAGCAGCTTAGATTACCGGGCAGGACCCTATGGCTACACCTTC
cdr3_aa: CASSLDYRAGPYGYTF

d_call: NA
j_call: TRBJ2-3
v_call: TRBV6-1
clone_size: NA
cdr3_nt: TGTGCCAGCAGCGAAGATTTCGGCGGGATAAGTACAGATACGCAGTATTTT
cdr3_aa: CASSEDFGGISTDTQYF

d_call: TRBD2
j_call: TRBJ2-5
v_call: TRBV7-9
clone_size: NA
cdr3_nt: TGTGCCAGCAGCCCCGCTAGCGGGGGTAAAGAGACCCAGTACTTC
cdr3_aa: CASSPASGGKETQYF

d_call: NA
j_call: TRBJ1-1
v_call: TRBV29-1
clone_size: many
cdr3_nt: TGCAGCTCCCGGGGGCGGCTGGGGGGAGGGGACACTGAAGCTTTCTTT
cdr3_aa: CSSRGRLGGGDTEAFF

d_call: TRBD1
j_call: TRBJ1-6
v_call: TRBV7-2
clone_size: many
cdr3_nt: TGTGCCAGCAGCCCTGACAGGGGAATAGGGTCACCCCTCCACTTT
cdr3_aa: CASSPDRGIGSPLHF

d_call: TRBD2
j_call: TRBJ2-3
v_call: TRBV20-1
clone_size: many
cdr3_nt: TGCAGTGCTAGTCATAGCGGGGCAAACACAGATACGCAGTATTTT
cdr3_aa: CSASHSGANTDTQYF

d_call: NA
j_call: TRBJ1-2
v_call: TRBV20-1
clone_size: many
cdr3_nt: TGCAGTGCAACCGCCGGGGGCGCTGGCTACACCTTC
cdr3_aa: CSATAGGAGYTF

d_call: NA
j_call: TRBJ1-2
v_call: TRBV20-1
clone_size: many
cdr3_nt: TGCAGTGCTAGGCGACAGGACTATGGCTACACCTTC
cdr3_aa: CSARRQDYGYTF

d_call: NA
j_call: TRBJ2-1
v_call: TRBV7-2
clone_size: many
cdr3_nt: TGTGCCAGCAGCTTAATGCGGCCAGGGCGGTACAATGAGCAGTTCTTC
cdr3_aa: CASSLMRPGRYNEQFF

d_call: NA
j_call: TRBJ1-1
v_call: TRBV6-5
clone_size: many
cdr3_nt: TGTGCCAGCAGTTACGGGCGCAGGGCGTATGGAGCTTTCTTT
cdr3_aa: CASSYGRRAYGAFF

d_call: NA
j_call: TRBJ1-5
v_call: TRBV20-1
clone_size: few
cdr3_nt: TGCAGTGTCGTACAGGGAAGCAATCAGCCCCAGCATTTT
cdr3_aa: CSVVQGSNQPQHF

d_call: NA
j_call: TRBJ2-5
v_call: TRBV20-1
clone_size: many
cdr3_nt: TGCAGTGCTAGAGGATTGCGGTCCCGGGGGACCCAGTACTTC
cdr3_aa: CSARGLRSRGTQYF

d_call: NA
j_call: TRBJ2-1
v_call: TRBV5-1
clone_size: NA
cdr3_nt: TGCGCCAGCAGCTTGTATGCGGGGGCCGGGGGTGAGCAGTTCTTC
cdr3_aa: CASSLYAGAGGEQFF

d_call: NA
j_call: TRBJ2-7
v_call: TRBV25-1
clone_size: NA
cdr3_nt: TGTGCCAGCAGTGGTCGACAGAACTACGAGCAGTACTTC
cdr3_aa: CASSGRQNYEQYF

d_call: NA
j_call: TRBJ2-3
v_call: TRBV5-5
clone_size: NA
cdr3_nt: TGTGCCAGCAGCTTGGTTCAGGGCCTAAGGGGAACAGATACGCAGTATTTT
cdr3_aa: CASSLVQGLRGTDTQYF

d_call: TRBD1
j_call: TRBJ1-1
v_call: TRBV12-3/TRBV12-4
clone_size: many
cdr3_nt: TGTGCCAGCAGCGAGACAGGGGAGGGCACTGAAGCTTTCTTT
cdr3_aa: CASSETGEGTEAFF

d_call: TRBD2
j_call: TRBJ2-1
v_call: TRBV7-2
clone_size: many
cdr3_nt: TGTGCCAGCAGCACCACTAGCGGGGGGAATGAGCAGTTCTTC
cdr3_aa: CASSTTSGGNEQFF

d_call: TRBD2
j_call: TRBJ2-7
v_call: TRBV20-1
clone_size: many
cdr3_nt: TGCAGTGCCACCTCCTGGGCCAGCGGGGGTACGAGCGAGCAGTACTTC
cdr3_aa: CSATSWASGGTSEQYF

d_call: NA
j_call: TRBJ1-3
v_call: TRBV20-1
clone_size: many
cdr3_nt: TGCAGTGCTAGAGATCTGAAGGAAACTGGAAACACCATATATTTT
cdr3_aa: CSARDLKETGNTIYF

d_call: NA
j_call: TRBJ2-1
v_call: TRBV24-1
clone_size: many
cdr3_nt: TGTGCCACCAGTGATTCAGACAATGAGCAGTTCTTC
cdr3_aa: CATSDSDNEQFF

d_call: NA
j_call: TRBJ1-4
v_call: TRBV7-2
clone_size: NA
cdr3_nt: TGTGCCAGCAGCCCCGAGGGCAGGCTTAATGAAAAACTGTTTTTT
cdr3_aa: CASSPEGRLNEKLFF

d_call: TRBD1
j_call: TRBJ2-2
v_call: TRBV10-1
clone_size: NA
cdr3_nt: TGCGCCAGCAGGGAGACAGGGGGGTCCGGGGAGCTGTTTTTT
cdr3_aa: CASRETGGSGELFF

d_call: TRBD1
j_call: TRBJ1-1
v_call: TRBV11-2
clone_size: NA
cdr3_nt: TGTGCCAGCAGCTTTGACAGGGGGCGAGCGACTGAAGCTTTCTTT
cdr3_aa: CASSFDRGRATEAFF

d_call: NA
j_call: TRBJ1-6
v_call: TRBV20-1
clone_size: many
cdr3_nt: TGCAGTGCTAGAGAGGGGGCCGGTTCACCCCTCCACTTT
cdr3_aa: CSAREGAGSPLHF

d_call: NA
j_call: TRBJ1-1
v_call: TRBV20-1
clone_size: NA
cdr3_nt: TGCAGTGCTATCCCAAAGGGGGGGTGGACTGAAGCTTTCTTT
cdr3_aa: CSAIPKGGWTEAFF

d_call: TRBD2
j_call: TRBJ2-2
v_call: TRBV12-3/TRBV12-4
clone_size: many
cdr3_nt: TGTGCCAGCAGATCCGAACTAGCGGGGGTTGTCACCGGGGAGCTGTTTTTT
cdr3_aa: CASRSELAGVVTGELFF